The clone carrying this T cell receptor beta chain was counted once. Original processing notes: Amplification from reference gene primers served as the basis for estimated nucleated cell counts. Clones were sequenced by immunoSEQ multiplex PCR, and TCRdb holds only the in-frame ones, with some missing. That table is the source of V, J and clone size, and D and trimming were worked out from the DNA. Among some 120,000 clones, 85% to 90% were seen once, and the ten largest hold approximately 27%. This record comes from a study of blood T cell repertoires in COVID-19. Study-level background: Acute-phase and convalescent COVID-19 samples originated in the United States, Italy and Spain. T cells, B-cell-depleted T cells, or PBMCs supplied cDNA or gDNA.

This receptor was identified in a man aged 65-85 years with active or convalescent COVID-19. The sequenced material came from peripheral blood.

Here the CDR3 reads CASSLFLAGEPFEQYF. CDR3 nucleotides: TGTGCCAGCAGTTTATTTCTAGCGGGGGAGCCGTTCGAGCAGTACTTC. This chain connects TRBV27 to TRBJ2-7, with TRBD2 identical over 10 bases. CDR1 and CDR2 from the germline V gene are MNHEY and SMNVEV (reference sequence). J lost 6 bases, V lost 1 base, and 9 bases had no gene match. The CDR3 loop spans 16 amino acids.